These 20 T cell receptor beta chains share one sample of origin, sequenced in a study of response to subunit inactivated influenza vaccine listed by TCRdb under 2018. Preparation of the library involved RT-PCR. TCRdb lists the instrument as Illumina HiSeq 2500. Starting from the raw public reads, TCRdb applied fastp trimming at Q25, assembled clones with MiXCR and retained in-frame beta chains. Each entry is one CDR3 protein sequence, shown with its most common DNA and genes. Recorded for this sample are about 800,000 distinct CDR3 sequences; approximately 21% of them occurred a single time. Roughly 10% of the sample is held by the ten biggest clonotypes. The sequencing here drew on PBMCs from blood, taken 5 to 6 days after vaccination. Source of these receptors: a man over 45 who received an inactivated influenza vaccine. Donor details come from another sample of the same person, matched by shared clones.

The chain joins TRBV9 to TRBJ2-1, with a tentative D call TRBD2 (6 bases). V gave up 3 bases and J gave up 9 bases, with 19 bases separating them. Germline CDR1 reads SGDLS; CDR2 reads YYNGEE. CDR3 length equals 15 residues. In DNA, the CDR3 is TGTGCCAGCAGCGCCCCGGGAGCTGGTTTCGGTGAGCAGTTCTTC. As protein: CASSAPGAGFGEQFF. Looking up the rest from reference TRBV9 and TRBJ2-1 gives the full variable domain: DSGVTQTPKHLITATGQRVTLRCSPRSGDLSVYWYQQSLDQGLQFLIQYYNGEERAKGNILERFSAQQFPDLHSELNLSSLELGDSALYFCASSAPGAGFGEQFFGPGTRLTVL.

The V call is TRBV5-1, the J call TRBJ2-5; 10 bases match TRBD2. Germline loops: CDR1 SGHRS, CDR2 YFSETQ. Germline trimming cut 1 base from V and 2 bases from J; bases unmatched to any gene: 5. This CDR3 region has 16 residues. The CDR3 DNA is TGCGCCAGCAGCTTGCTAGCGGGGGCCGTTCAAGAGACCCAGTACTTC. Protein sequence: CASSLLAGAVQETQYF.

The sample holds one count of this clonotype. V and J are TRBV7-9 and TRBJ2-1; 11 bases fit TRBD2. The length of the CDR3 is 16 residues. Per the germline V gene, CDR1 is SEHNR and CDR2 is FQNEAQ (reference sequence). With V trimmed by 5 bases and J by 7 bases, 10 bases remained unmatched. The CDR3 coding sequence is TGTGCCAGCAGCCTGGCCCTATTAGCGGGGGGGAATGAGCAGTTCTTC. Amino acid sequence: CASSLALLAGGNEQFF.

The rearrangement joins TRBV6-2 or TRBV6-3 to TRBJ2-3, with 9 bases aligning to TRBD1. The CDR3 is 15 residues long. Germline V gene sequence: CDR1 MNHEY, CDR2 SVGEGT. After removal of 6 bases from V and 4 bases from J, the junction contained 8 bases not matched to a gene. CDR3 in amino acids: CASSLYGTGPDTQYF. CDR3 in DNA: TGTGCCAGCAGCCTTTACGGGACAGGGCCAGATACGCAGTATTTT.

The chain has TRBV10-3 and TRBJ1-3; 12 nucleotides agree with TRBD1. From germline, CDR1 is ENHRY and CDR2 SYGVKD. Germline trimming cut 8 bases from V and 0 bases from J; bases unmatched to any gene: 17. This CDR3 has 20 residues. The CDR3 nucleotides are TGTGCCATCGGGGGGACAGGGGGCGGAAAAGGCCCCTACTCTGGAAACACCATATATTTT. This gives the protein CAIGGTGGGKGPYSGNTIYF.

V is TRBV29-1 and J is TRBJ1-2; D is perhaps TRBD1 (6 bases). With 3 bases removed from V and 4 bases from J, the gap between germline ends came to 9 bases. Germline V gene lookup returns CDR1 SQVTM and CDR2 ANQGSEA. The CDR3 has 12 amino acids. The CDR3 here is CSVDGGAYGYTF. The CDR3, as DNA: TGCAGCGTTGACGGGGGGGCCTATGGCTACACCTTC.

This clonotype has just a few counts. The chain couples TRBV10-3 to TRBJ2-1, with 11 bases matching TRBD2. Germline trimming cut 4 bases from V and 5 bases from J; bases unmatched to any gene: 4. This CDR3 spans 15 amino acids. Germline lookup yields CDR1 ENHRY and CDR2 SYGVKD. CDR3 sequence: CAISGTSGYDNEQFF. CDR3 coding DNA: TGTGCCATCAGTGGGACTAGCGGGTATGACAATGAGCAGTTCTTC.

The table lists this clonotype with many counts. The rearrangement uses TRBV4-1 and TRBJ1-5; 7 bases agree with TRBD1. CDR1 is MGHRA, CDR2 YSYEKL, per germline. The V gene end was trimmed by 0 bases and the J gene end by 6 bases; junction bases not matched to a gene: 11. This CDR3 region has 17 residues. CDR3 sequence reads: CASSQDPLRQGGQPQHF. The CDR3 nucleotides are TGCGCCAGCAGCCAAGACCCCTTAAGACAGGGCGGTCAGCCCCAGCATTTT.

This chain joins TRBV4-2 and TRBJ2-3, with D maybe TRBD1 (6 bases). The length of the CDR3 is 17 residues. Germline values: CDR1 LGHNA, CDR2 YNFKEQ. Trimming shortened V by 1 base and J by 3 bases, and 17 bases separated the two germline ends. CDR3 DNA: TGTGCCAGCAGCCAAGCTCTTGGGGGCCGTGGTACAGATACGCAGTATTTT. Encoded protein: CASSQALGGRGTDTQYF.

There are a few counts of this clonotype. V usage is TRBV6-4 and J usage is TRBJ2-2, with 9 bases fitting TRBD1. CDR3 length: 13 amino acids. Germline loops: CDR1 MRHNA, CDR2 SNTAGT. The V and J ends lost 7 bases and 5 bases, in that order; junction bases with no gene match: 2. This CDR3 is CASKQGATGELFF. The CDR3 DNA is TGTGCCAGCAAACAGGGGGCGACCGGGGAGCTGTTTTTT.

This clonotype was counted ten times or more. The V gene is TRBV7-8, the J gene TRBJ1-2, with TRBD1 identical over 7 bases. CDR3 length: 16 amino acids. The ends lost 4 bases at V and 4 bases at J; junction bases unmatched: 12. CDR1 is SGHVS and CDR2 is FQNEAQ in the germline V gene. CDR3 bases: TGTGCCAGCAGCTCAATTAAAAGGACAGGCGGCTATGGCTACACCTTC. Translating it yields CASSSIKRTGGYGYTF.

The rearrangement links TRBV4-2 to TRBJ2-2; 9 bases align to TRBD1. This CDR3 comprises 17 residues. Germline V CDR1 and CDR2: LGHNA, YNFKEQ. V trimming: 0 bases; J trimming: 6 bases; junction bases outside the gene matches: 8. The DNA of the CDR3 is TGTGCCAGCAGCCAAGAACCGGGACAGGGTGTATCCGGGGAGCTGTTTTTT. This translates into CASSQEPGQGVSGELFF.

CDR3 coding DNA: TGTGCCAGCAGCGTAGATGGGACACCTGGACGGCAGTACTTC. The encoded protein is CASSVDGTPGRQYF. V gene TRBV9 combines with J gene TRBJ2-7, with D perhaps matching TRBD1 (6 bases). V gave up 0 bases and J gave up 9 bases, with 16 bases separating them. The germline gives CDR1 SGDLS, CDR2 YYNGEE. The CDR3 totals 14 residues. The full variable domain, in which reference TRBV9 and TRBJ2-7 provide the parts outside the CDR3, is DSGVTQTPKHLITATGQRVTLRCSPRSGDLSVYWYQQSLDQGLQFLIQYYNGEERAKGNILERFSAQQFPDLHSELNLSSLELGDSALYFCASSVDGTPGRQYFGPGTRLTVT.

This clonotype was observed once. The chain is built from TRBV12-3 or TRBV12-4 and TRBJ2-7, with D unresolved. V was trimmed by 0 bases and J by 0 bases, leaving 9 bases between them. This CDR3 has 15 amino acids. The CDR3, as DNA: TGTGCCAGCAGTTTAGCGGACGTCGACTCCTACGAGCAGTACTTC. Protein product: CASSLADVDSYEQYF.

The chain links TRBV20-1 to TRBJ2-2; D unclear. Germline CDR1 and CDR2: DFQATT and SNEGSKA (reference sequence). Deletions cut 0 bases from V and 7 bases from J, with 9 bases between. This CDR3 has 13 amino acids. The DNA of the CDR3 is TGCAGTGCTAGAGATCGGCAGAACGGGGAGCTGTTTTTT. Encoded protein: CSARDRQNGELFF.

This clonotype has just a few counts. V usage is TRBV6-1 and J usage is TRBJ2-5, with D perhaps TRBD2 (6 bases). CDR3 length: 13 amino acids. From germline, CDR1 is MNHNS and CDR2 SASEGT. The germline V and J ends were trimmed by 7 bases and 4 bases, with 13 bases remaining between them. The CDR3 nucleotides are TGTGCCAGCACCTCGACTAGGGCAGAGACCCAGTACTTC. It specifies CASTSTRAETQYF.

This chain connects TRBV7-8 to TRBJ2-1; TRBD1 might be the D (6 bases). In germline, CDR1 is SGHVS, CDR2 FQNEAQ. The V gene lost 0 bases and the J gene lost 4 bases, with 22 bases spanning the gap. The CDR3 runs 19 residues. The CDR3 sequence is CASSLAGVSWDTLYNEQFF. The CDR3 DNA follows: TGTGCCAGCAGCTTAGCGGGTGTTTCGTGGGACACCCTTTACAATGAGCAGTTCTTC.

The chain uses TRBV14 and TRBJ2-6, with D perhaps TRBD2 (6 bases). V dropped 1 base and J dropped 2 bases, with 12 bases sitting between them. The germline V gene has CDR1 SGHDN and CDR2 FVKESK. This CDR3 has 17 residues. CDR3 region: CASSQVFWGAGANVLTF. The CDR3 DNA reads TGTGCCAGCAGCCAAGTCTTTTGGGGGGCTGGGGCCAACGTCCTGACTTTC.

The chain recombines TRBV20-1 with TRBJ2-3, with D perhaps matching TRBD2 (5 bases). This CDR3 is built from 13 residues. Germline CDR1 DFQATT, CDR2 SNEGSKA (reference sequence). The V end was cut by 3 bases, the J end by 2 bases, with 9 bases between. CDR3 nucleotides: TGCAGTGCTAGCGGGGTTTACACAGATACGCAGTATTTT. Translated: CSASGVYTDTQYF.

Sample share makes this clonotype medium-sized. This chain uses TRBV20-1 with TRBJ2-5, with a tentative D call TRBD2 (6 bases). V gave up 6 bases and J gave up 5 bases, with 16 bases separating them. The CDR3 covers 13 residues. Per the germline V gene, CDR1 is DFQATT and CDR2 is SNEGSKA (reference sequence). The CDR3 sequence is CSAIRGLAETQYF. As DNA, the CDR3 is TGCAGTGCGATCCGGGGGTTAGCGGAGACCCAGTACTTC.